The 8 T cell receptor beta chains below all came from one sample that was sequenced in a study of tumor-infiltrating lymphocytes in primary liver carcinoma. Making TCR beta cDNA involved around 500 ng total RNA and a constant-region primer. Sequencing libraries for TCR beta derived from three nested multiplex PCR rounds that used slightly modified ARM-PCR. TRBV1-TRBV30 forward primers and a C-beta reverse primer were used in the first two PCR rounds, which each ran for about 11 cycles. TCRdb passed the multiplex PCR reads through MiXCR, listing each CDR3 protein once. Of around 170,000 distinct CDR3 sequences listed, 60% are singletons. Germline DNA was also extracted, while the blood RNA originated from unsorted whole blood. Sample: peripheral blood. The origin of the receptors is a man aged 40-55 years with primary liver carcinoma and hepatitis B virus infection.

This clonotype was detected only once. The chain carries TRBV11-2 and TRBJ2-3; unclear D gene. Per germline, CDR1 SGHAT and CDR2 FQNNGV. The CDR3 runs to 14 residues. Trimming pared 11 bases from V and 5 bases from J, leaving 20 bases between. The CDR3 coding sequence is TGTGCCGCCAGCTTAGGGCCCGGTGGAGATACGCAGTATTTT. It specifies CAASLGPGGDTQYF.

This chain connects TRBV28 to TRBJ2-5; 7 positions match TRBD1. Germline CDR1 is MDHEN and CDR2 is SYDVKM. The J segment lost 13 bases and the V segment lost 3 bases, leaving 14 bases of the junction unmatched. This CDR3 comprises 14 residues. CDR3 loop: CASSLGEGGRPRYF. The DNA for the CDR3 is TGTGCCAGCAGTTTGGGGGAAGGGGGCAGGCCCCGGTACTTC.

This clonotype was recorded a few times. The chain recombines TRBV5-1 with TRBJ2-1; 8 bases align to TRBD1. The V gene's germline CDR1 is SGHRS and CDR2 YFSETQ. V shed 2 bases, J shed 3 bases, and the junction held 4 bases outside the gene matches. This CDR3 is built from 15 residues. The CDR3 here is CASSFMDRDYNEQFF. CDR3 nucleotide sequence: TGCGCCAGCAGCTTTATGGACAGGGACTACAATGAGCAGTTCTTC. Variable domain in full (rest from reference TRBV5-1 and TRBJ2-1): KAGVTQTPRYLIKTRGQQVTLSCSPISGHRSVSWYQQTPGQGLQFLFEYFSETQRNKGNFPGRFSGRQFSNSRSEMNVSTLELGDSALYLCASSFMDRDYNEQFFGPGTRLTVL.

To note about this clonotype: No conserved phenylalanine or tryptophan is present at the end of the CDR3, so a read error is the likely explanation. CDR3 coding DNA: TGTGCCAGCAGTTACATTGGGCAGGGGGTTAACGAGCAGTACCTC. Its translation: CASSYIGQGVNEQYL. The chain couples TRBV6-6 to TRBJ2-7; 7 bases align to TRBD1. This CDR3 has 15 residues. J gave up 5 bases and V 2 bases, and 9 bases lay outside the gene matches. The germline CDR1 and CDR2 sequences are MNHNY and SVGAGI (reference sequence).

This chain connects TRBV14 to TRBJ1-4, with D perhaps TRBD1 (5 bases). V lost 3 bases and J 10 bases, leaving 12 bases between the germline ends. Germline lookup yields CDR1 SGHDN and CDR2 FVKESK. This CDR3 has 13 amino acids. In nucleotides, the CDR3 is TGTGCCAGCAGCCAGACTCTAAGGGGAAAACTGTTTTTT. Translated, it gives CASSQTLRGKLFF.

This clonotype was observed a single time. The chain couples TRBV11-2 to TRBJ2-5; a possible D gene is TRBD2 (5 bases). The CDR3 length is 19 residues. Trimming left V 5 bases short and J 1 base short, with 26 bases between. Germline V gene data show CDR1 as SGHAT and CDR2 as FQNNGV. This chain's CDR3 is CASSPLPDVRKDFQETQYF. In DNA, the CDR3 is TGTGCCAGCAGCCCGCTCCCGGATGTCAGGAAGGACTTCCAAGAGACCCAGTACTTC.

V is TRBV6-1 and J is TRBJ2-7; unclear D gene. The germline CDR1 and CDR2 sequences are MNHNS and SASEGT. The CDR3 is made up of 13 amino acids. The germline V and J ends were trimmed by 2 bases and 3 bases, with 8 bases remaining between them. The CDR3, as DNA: TGTGCCAGCAGTGAATTGGTTAACTACGAGCAGTACTTC. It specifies CASSELVNYEQYF.

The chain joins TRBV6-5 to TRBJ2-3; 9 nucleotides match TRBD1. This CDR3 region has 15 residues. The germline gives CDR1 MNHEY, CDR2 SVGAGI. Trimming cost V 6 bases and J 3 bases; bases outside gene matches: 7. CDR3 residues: CASSLRGQGTDTQYF. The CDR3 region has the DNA TGTGCCAGCAGCCTGAGGGGACAGGGTACAGATACGCAGTATTTT.